The 8 T cell receptor beta chains in this list originate from one sample, sequenced in a study of CD8 T cells in ankylosing spondylitis. MiXCR, applied by TCRdb to the 5' RACE reads, yields one record per CDR3 protein. The data show about 18,000 distinct CDR3 sequences, approximately 7.6% seen once. Sequenced: blood. The receptor set was obtained from a male donor with ankylosing spondylitis or in good health (not recorded which).

Many counts were recorded for this clonotype. J is TRBJ2-3 and V is TRBV29-1; D uncertain. Germline V CDR1 and CDR2: SQVTM, ANQGSEA. The CDR3 contains 12 residues. With 7 bases removed from V and 0 bases from J, the gap between germline ends came to 8 bases. DNA for the CDR3: TGCAGCGGAATAGTTAGCACAGATACGCAGTATTTT. Protein: CSGIVSTDTQYF.

The J gene is TRBJ1-1, the V gene TRBV29-1, with D hard to call. Looked up from germline, CDR1 is SQVTM and CDR2 is ANQGSEA. The ends were cut back, 2 bases at V and 1 base at J, with 5 bases in the middle. The CDR3 spans 12 residues. CDR3 region: CSVERTNTEAFF. DNA for the CDR3: TGCAGCGTTGAAAGAACGAACACTGAAGCTTTCTTT.

Ten or more counts support this clonotype. The gene calls are TRBV20-1 and TRBJ1-1; TRBD1 agrees at 8 bases. After removal of 5 bases from V and 4 bases from J, the junction contained 3 bases not matched to a gene. The germline V gene encodes CDR1 DFQATT and CDR2 SNEGSKA (reference sequence). There are 12 residues in the CDR3. The chain's CDR3 is CSAVTGGTEAFF. DNA for the CDR3: TGCAGTGCTGTAACAGGGGGCACTGAAGCTTTCTTT.

This clonotype was counted ten times or more. The V and J genes are TRBV11-1 and TRBJ2-7; no reliable D call. CDR1 and CDR2 (germline): SGHAT, FQDESV (reference sequence). The CDR3 extends over 12 amino acids. The germline V and J ends were trimmed by 1 base and 6 bases, with 7 bases remaining between them. The CDR3 bases are TGTGCCAGCAGCTTAGGCCGTGGCGAGCAGTACTTC. Its translation is CASSLGRGEQYF.

The rearrangement links TRBV5-1 to TRBJ2-1, with 13 bases identical to TRBD2. V lost 2 bases, J lost 6 bases, and 2 bases stayed unmatched. The germline gives CDR1 SGHRS, CDR2 YFSETQ. The CDR3 is 15 amino acids. In DNA form, the CDR3 reads TGCGCCAGCAGCTTTACTAGCGGGGGGGCCAATGAGCAGTTCTTC. It yields the protein CASSFTSGGANEQFF.

By sample share, this clonotype is medium-sized. The V call is TRBV25-1, the J call TRBJ2-6; D is undetermined. The CDR3 is 18 residues long. Deletions cut 4 bases from V and 0 bases from J, with 16 bases between. Germline CDR1 and CDR2: MGHDK and SYGVNS. CDR3: CASSGKKKRPSGANVLTF. The CDR3 DNA sequence: TGTGCCAGCAGTGGAAAGAAGAAACGGCCCTCTGGGGCCAACGTCCTGACTTTC.

Many counts were recorded for this clonotype. The rearrangement joins TRBV7-2 to TRBJ2-4; 12 bases match TRBD2. V trimming: 5 bases; J trimming: 4 bases; junction bases outside the gene matches: 3. Looked up from germline, CDR1 is SGHTA and CDR2 is FQGNSA. This CDR3 contains 15 residues. The CDR3 DNA sequence: TGTGCCAGCAGCCTTGGACTAGCGGGAAAAAACATTCAGTACTTC. It encodes CASSLGLAGKNIQYF.

This clonotype has ten or more counts. This chain links TRBV29-1 with TRBJ2-1; a possible D gene is TRBD1 (5 bases). CDR3 length: 13 residues. Germline-derived CDR1 and CDR2 are SQVTM and ANQGSEA. V lost 1 base, J lost 6 bases, and 10 bases lay in between. CDR3 residues: CSVEVGQINEQFF. The CDR3 DNA follows: TGCAGCGTTGAAGTTGGACAAATCAATGAGCAGTTCTTC.